This TCR beta chain was sequenced during a study of blood T cell repertoires in COVID-19. Study information: PBMCs, B-cell-depleted T cells, or T cells were the source of the cDNA or gDNA that made up the material.

V lost 0 bases to trimming and J lost 6 bases, with 15 bases between them. Germline V gives CDR1 SGHTA, CDR2 FQGTGA. The CDR3 is made up of 16 amino acids. Original handling: Amplifying reference gene primers gave estimates of nucleated cell counts. Some clones are missing from TCRdb's copy, which holds only in-frame ones; the method was immunoSEQ multiplex PCR. The DNA was the basis for D and trimming; V, J and clone size are from that table. Of about 150,000 clones detected, over 75% appear once; the ten largest clones hold approximately 3%. The TCR comes from a woman between 55 and 75 years old with active COVID-19. The sample taken for sequencing was peripheral blood. The chain links TRBV7-3 to TRBJ2-1; no definite D call. CDR3 residues: CASSLTFEGSGNEQFF. CDR3 sequence (DNA): TGTGCCAGCAGCTTAACATTTGAAGGCTCGGGCAATGAGCAGTTCTTC.